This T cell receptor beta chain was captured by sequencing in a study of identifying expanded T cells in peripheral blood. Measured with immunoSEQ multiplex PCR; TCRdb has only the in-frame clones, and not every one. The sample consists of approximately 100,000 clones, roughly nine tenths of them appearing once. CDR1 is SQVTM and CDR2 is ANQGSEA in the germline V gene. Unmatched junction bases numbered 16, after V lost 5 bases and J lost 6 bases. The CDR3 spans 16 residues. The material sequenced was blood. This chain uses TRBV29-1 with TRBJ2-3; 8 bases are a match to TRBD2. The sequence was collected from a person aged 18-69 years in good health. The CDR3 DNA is TGCAGCGTTCCCCCACCCGGGCTAGCGGGTACCGATACGCAGTATTTT. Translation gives CSVPPPGLAGTDTQYF.